This section outlines one T cell receptor beta chain sequence together with its context. Its antigen is currently unknown. Some clones are missing from TCRdb's copy, which holds only in-frame ones; the method was immunoSEQ multiplex PCR. The data contain roughly 60,000 clones, roughly 86% of them singletons. This sample was included in a study of OX40 agonist ivuxolimab in advanced cancers. Findings and limits, study-wide: People who partly responded at 0.1-3.0 mg/kg had some of the least clonal expansion seen. In the 0.1 to 3.0 mg/kg range, CD4+ and CD8+ blood T cells had expanded clonally by week 6.

This CDR3 is built from 16 residues. V lost 0 bases and J lost 6, with 17 bases in between. Germline assignment: CDR1 WNHNN and CDR2 SYGVQD (reference sequence). The chain links TRBV10-1 to TRBJ1-2; possibly TRBD1 for D (6 bases). This TCR came from an adult with an advanced solid tumor such as melanoma, head and neck, liver or kidney cancer. This sample comprised CD4+ or CD8+ T cells sorted from blood, obtained in a trial of the OX40 agonist ivuxolimab. CDR3 sequence reads: CASSESRGQGEDGYTF. DNA of the CDR3: TGCGCCAGCAGTGAGTCCAGGGGTCAGGGTGAGGATGGCTACACCTTC.